This entry features one T cell receptor beta chain sequence. This specimen includes other DNA sequences encoding the same CDR3. This entry is derived from a study of shared clonotypes between healthy human individuals. V was pared by 1 base and J by 1 base, with 7 bases between. CDR1 SGHTA and CDR2 FQGNSA come from the germline V gene. This CDR3 has 14 amino acids. HIV-negative, healthy adults without recent acute infections or vaccinations were the donors. CD45RA+ naive and CD45RA-negative memory subsets were separated from CD4+ cells. Sequencing used immunoSEQ multiplex PCR; TCRdb keeps in-frame clones, though not all of them. The table lists about 2,500,000 clones, around nine tenths of them singletons.

The sequenced sample was naive CD4+ T cells sorted from blood. Described subset: CD45RA+ positively selected. The chain is built from TRBV7-2 and TRBJ1-1; no reliable D call. This clonotype was obtained from a man younger than 35 in good health. The CDR3 DNA reads as TGTGCCAGCAGCTTAGAATCGGGGAACACTGAAGCTTTCTTT. Protein sequence: CASSLESGNTEAFF. The full variable domain, its missing parts supplied by reference TRBV7-2 and TRBJ1-1, is GAGVSQSPSNKVTEKGKDVELRCDPISGHTALYWYRQSLGQGLEFLIYFQGNSAPDKSGLPSDRFSAERTGGSVSTLTIQRTQQEDSAVYLCASSLESGNTEAFFGQGTRLTVV.